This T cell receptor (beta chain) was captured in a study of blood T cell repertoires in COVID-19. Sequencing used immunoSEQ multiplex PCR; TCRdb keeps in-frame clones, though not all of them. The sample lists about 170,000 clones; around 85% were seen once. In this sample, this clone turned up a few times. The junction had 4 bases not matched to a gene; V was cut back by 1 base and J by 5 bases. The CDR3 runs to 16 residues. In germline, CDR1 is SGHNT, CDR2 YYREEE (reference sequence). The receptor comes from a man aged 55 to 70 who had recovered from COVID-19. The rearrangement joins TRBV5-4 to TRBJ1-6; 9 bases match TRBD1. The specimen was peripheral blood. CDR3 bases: TGTGCCAGCAGCTTGTCACAGGGGGCTGATAATTCACCCCTCCACTTT. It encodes CASSLSQGADNSPLHF.